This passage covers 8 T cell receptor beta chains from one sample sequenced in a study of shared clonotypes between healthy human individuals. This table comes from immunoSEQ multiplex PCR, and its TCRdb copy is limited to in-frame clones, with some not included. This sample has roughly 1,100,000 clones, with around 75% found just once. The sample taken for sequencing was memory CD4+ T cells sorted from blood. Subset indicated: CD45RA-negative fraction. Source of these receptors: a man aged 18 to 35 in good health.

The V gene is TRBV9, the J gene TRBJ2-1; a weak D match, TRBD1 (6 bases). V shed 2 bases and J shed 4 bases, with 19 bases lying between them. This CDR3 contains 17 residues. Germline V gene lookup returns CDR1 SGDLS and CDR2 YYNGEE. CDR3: CASSVDAMTGPYNEQFF. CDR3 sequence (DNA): TGTGCCAGCAGCGTGGATGCGATGACAGGTCCTTACAATGAGCAGTTCTTC. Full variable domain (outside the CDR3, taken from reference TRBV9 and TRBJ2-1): DSGVTQTPKHLITATGQRVTLRCSPRSGDLSVYWYQQSLDQGLQFLIQYYNGEERAKGNILERFSAQQFPDLHSELNLSSLELGDSALYFCASSVDAMTGPYNEQFFGPGTRLTVL.

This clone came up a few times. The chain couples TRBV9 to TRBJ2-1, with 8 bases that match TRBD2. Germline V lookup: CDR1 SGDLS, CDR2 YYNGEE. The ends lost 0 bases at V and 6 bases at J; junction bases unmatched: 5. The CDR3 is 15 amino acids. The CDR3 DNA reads TGTGCCAGCAGCGTAGATCCAGCGGGAGTCAATGAGCAGTTCTTC. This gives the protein CASSVDPAGVNEQFF.

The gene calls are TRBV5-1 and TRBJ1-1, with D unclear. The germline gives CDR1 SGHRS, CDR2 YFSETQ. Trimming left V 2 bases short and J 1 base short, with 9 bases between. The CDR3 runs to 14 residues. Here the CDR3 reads CASSFERSNTEAFF. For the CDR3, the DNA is TGCGCCAGCAGCTTTGAAAGGTCGAACACTGAAGCTTTCTTT.

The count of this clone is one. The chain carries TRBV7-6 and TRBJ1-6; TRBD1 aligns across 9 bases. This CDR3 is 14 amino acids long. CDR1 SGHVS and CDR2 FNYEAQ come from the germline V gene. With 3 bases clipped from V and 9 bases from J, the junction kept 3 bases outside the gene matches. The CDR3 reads CASSLTGGGSPLHF. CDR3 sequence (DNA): TGTGCCAGCAGCTTGACAGGGGGAGGTTCACCCCTCCACTTT. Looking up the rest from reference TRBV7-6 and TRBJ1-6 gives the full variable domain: GAGVSQSPRYKVTKRGQDVALRCDPISGHVSLYWYRQALGQGPEFLTYFNYEAQQDKSGLPNDRFSAERPEGSISTLTIQRTEQRDSAMYRCASSLTGGGSPLHFGNGTRLTVT.

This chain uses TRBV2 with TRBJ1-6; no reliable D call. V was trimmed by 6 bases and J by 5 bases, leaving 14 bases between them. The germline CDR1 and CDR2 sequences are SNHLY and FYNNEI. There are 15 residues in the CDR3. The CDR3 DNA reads TGTGCCAGCAGCCGCCCTATGGATAATAATTCACCCCTCCACTTT. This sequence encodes CASSRPMDNNSPLHF.

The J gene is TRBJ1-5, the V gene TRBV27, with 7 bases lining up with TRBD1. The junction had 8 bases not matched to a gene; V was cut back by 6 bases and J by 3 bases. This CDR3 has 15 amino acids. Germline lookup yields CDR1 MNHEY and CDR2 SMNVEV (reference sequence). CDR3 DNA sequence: TGTGCCAGCAGAGTAGGGACAGCCTACAATCAGCCCCAGCATTTT. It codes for CASRVGTAYNQPQHF.

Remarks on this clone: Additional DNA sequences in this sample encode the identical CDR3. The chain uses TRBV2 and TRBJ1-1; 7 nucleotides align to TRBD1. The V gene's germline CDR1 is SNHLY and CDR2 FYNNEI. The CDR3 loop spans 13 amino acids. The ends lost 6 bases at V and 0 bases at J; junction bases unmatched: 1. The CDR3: CASRGTVNTEAFF. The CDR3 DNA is TGTGCCAGCAGGGGGACAGTGAACACTGAAGCTTTCTTT.

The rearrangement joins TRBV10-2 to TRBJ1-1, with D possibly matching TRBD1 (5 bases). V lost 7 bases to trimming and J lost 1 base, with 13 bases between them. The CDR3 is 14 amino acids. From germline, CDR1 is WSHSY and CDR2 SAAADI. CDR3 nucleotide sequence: TGCGCCAGCACGAAGTCCGGGGGGAACACTGAAGCTTTCTTT. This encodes CASTKSGGNTEAFF.